This T cell receptor (beta chain) was sequenced in a study of cytomegalovirus exposure and HLA in healthy donors. Overall study: An analysis done earlier identified about 100 million unique TCR beta sequences from about 179 million T cells. Overall study results and limits: A link between a missense DCLRE1C variant and TCR beta V- and J-gene trimming emerged from a later analysis. An analysis done earlier found most TCR beta V segments productive about 87% or about 30% of the time.

Both 60 Vbeta primers and 13 Jbeta primers went into the PCR. Measured with immunoSEQ multiplex PCR; TCRdb has only the in-frame clones, and not every one. The table lists about 130,000 clones, 60% to 80% of them singletons. A remark on this clone: Its antigen is unknown.

Germline V gives CDR1 LGHNA, CDR2 YSLEER. V shed 0 bases and J shed 1 base, with 14 bases lying between them. CDR3 length: 17 amino acids. This chain connects TRBV4-3 to TRBJ2-3; the D gene is possibly TRBD1 (5 bases). The clonotype comes from a woman in her forties or fifties in good health and CMV-seronegative. The sample comprised PBMCs. The CDR3 reads CASSQDRRGWGTDTQYF. In DNA form, the CDR3 reads TGCGCCAGCAGCCAAGACCGAAGGGGTTGGGGCACAGATACGCAGTATTTT.